A selection of T cell receptor beta chains follows, all from one sample in a study of shared clonotypes between healthy human individuals. Clones were sequenced by immunoSEQ multiplex PCR, and TCRdb holds only the in-frame ones, with some missing. The repertoire includes around 1.9 million clones, just over 90% of them detected once, and around 1.7% sits in the top ten. Sequenced: naive CD8+ T cells from PBMCs. The receptor set was obtained from a man aged 18 to 30 in good health. Some clones in this sample may be carry-over from other donors' samples. The CDR3 runs from the conserved cysteine through the conserved F or W. A D gene is named only where the DNA matches it firmly. Expanded clones get a size class; other rows say once, few or many, or leave the size out.

d_call: .
j_call: TRBJ2-3
clone_size: .
v_call: TRBV7-9
cdr3_aa: CASSSQSWSDTQYF
cdr3_nt: TGTGCCAGCAGCTCACAGTCTTGGTCAGATACGCAGTATTTT

d_call: .
j_call: TRBJ2-2
clone_size: .
v_call: TRBV28
cdr3_aa: CASSSVQTGELFF
cdr3_nt: TGTGCCAGCAGTTCGGTTCAGACCGGGGAGCTGTTTTTT

d_call: TRBD2
j_call: TRBJ2-3
clone_size: .
v_call: TRBV28
cdr3_aa: CASSPWGLADKSTDTQYF
cdr3_nt: TGTGCCAGCAGTCCTTGGGGACTAGCGGACAAAAGCACAGATACGCAGTATTTT

d_call: .
j_call: TRBJ2-7
clone_size: once
v_call: TRBV6-5
cdr3_aa: CASSPGSSSYEQYF
cdr3_nt: TGTGCCAGCAGCCCGGGTTCGTCCTCCTACGAGCAGTACTTC

d_call: .
j_call: TRBJ1-1
clone_size: .
v_call: TRBV20-1
cdr3_aa: CSASRQARTFF
cdr3_nt: TGCAGTGCTTCAAGACAGGCGAGGACTTTCTTT

d_call: .
j_call: TRBJ2-1
clone_size: .
v_call: TRBV27
cdr3_aa: CASGWGPQVDEQFF
cdr3_nt: TGTGCCAGCGGCTGGGGACCCCAAGTCGATGAGCAGTTCTTC

d_call: TRBD2
j_call: TRBJ2-2
clone_size: .
v_call: TRBV7-9
cdr3_aa: CASSLIPPGLGNTGELFF
cdr3_nt: TGTGCCAGCAGCTTAATCCCCCCGGGACTAGGGAACACCGGGGAGCTGTTTTTT

d_call: .
j_call: TRBJ2-5
clone_size: .
v_call: TRBV5-5
cdr3_aa: CASCPGRQETQYF
cdr3_nt: TGTGCCAGCTGCCCGGGGCGTCAAGAGACCCAGTACTTC

d_call: TRBD2
j_call: TRBJ2-7
clone_size: .
v_call: TRBV7-6
cdr3_aa: CASSLGRLAGGQGGEQYF
cdr3_nt: TGTGCCAGCAGCTTAGGTCGACTAGCGGGAGGCCAAGGTGGCGAGCAGTACTTC

d_call: .
j_call: TRBJ1-5
clone_size: .
v_call: TRBV7-9
cdr3_aa: CASSSGGSNQPQHF
cdr3_nt: TGTGCCAGCAGCTCTGGGGGGTCCAATCAGCCCCAGCATTTT

d_call: TRBD1
j_call: TRBJ2-7
clone_size: .
v_call: TRBV5-8
cdr3_aa: CASSLEQGASYEQYF
cdr3_nt: TGTGCCAGCAGCTTGGAACAGGGGGCCTCCTACGAGCAGTACTTC

d_call: TRBD2
j_call: TRBJ2-7
clone_size: .
v_call: TRBV6-1
cdr3_aa: CASSDVAGDLEQYF
cdr3_nt: TGTGCCAGCAGTGACGTAGCGGGAGATCTCGAGCAGTACTTC

d_call: .
j_call: TRBJ1-1
clone_size: few
v_call: TRBV5-1
cdr3_aa: CASSLGGLTEAFF
cdr3_nt: TGCGCCAGCAGCTTGGGCGGGCTGACTGAAGCTTTCTTT

d_call: TRBD2
j_call: TRBJ2-7
clone_size: .
v_call: TRBV4-1
cdr3_aa: CASSQGLADPSYEQYF
cdr3_nt: TGCGCCAGCAGCCAAGGACTAGCGGATCCCTCCTACGAGCAGTACTTC

d_call: TRBD2
j_call: TRBJ2-1
clone_size: .
v_call: TRBV27
cdr3_aa: CASRLTSGYPNEQFF
cdr3_nt: TGTGCCAGCAGACTGACTAGCGGTTACCCCAATGAGCAGTTCTTC

d_call: .
j_call: TRBJ2-7
clone_size: .
v_call: TRBV4-3
cdr3_aa: CASSQGPGTYEQYF
cdr3_nt: TGCGCCAGCAGCCAAGGTCCAGGGACCTACGAGCAGTACTTC

d_call: TRBD2
j_call: TRBJ2-1
clone_size: .
v_call: TRBV6-6
cdr3_aa: CASSWTSGRHEQFF
cdr3_nt: TGTGCCAGCAGTTGGACTAGCGGGAGACATGAGCAGTTCTTC

d_call: .
j_call: TRBJ1-1
clone_size: .
v_call: TRBV4-2
cdr3_aa: CASSQGEGGRRDTEAFF
cdr3_nt: TGTGCCAGCAGCCAAGGGGAGGGGGGGCGCAGGGACACTGAAGCTTTCTTT